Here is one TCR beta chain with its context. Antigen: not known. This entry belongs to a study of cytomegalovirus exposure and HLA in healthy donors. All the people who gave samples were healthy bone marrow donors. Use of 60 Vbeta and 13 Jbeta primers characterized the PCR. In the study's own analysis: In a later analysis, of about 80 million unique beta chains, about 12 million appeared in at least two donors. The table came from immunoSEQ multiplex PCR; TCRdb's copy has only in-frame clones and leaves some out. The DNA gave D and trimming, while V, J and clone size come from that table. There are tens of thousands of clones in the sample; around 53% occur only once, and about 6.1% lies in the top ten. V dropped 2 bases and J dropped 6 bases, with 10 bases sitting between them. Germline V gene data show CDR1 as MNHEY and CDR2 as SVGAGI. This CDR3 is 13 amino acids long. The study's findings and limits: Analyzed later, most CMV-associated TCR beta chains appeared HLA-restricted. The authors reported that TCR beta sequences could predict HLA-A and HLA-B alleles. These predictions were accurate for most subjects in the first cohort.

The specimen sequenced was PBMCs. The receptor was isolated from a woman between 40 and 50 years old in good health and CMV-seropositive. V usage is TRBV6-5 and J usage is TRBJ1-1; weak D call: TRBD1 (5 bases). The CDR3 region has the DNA TGTGCCAGCAGTTACCAGGGAACCCCTGAAGCTTTCTTT. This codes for CASSYQGTPEAFF.